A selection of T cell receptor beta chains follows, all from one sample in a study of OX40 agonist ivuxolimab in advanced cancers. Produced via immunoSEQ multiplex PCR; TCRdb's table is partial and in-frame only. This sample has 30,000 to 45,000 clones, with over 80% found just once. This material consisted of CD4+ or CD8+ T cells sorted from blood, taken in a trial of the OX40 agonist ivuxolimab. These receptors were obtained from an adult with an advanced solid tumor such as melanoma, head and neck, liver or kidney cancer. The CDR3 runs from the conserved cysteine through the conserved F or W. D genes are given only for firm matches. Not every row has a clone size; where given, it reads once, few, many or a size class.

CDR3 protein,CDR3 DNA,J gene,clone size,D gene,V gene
CASSTTGTGNLKAFF,TGTGCCAGCAGTACCACCGGGACAGGGAACCTGAAGGCTTTCTTT,TRBJ1-1,NA,TRBD1,TRBV6-5
CASSRQGYQPQHF,TGTGCCAGTAGTAGACAGGGATATCAGCCCCAGCATTTT,TRBJ1-5,NA,TRBD1,TRBV19
CASSQEGGGTDTQYF,TGCGCCAGCAGCCAAGAGGGAGGAGGCACAGATACGCAGTATTTT,TRBJ2-3,NA,NA,TRBV4-1
CASRHDHYGYTF,TGTGCCAGCCGCCATGACCACTATGGCTACACCTTC,TRBJ1-2,NA,NA,TRBV27
CASSAGQGVEKLFF,TGTGCCAGCAGCGCGGGACAGGGGGTAGAAAAACTGTTTTTT,TRBJ1-4,NA,TRBD1,TRBV5-8
CASSEPRRVGAYNSPLHF,TGTGCCAGCAGTGAACCGCGGAGGGTAGGAGCCTATAATTCACCCCTCCACTTT,TRBJ1-6,NA,NA,TRBV2
CASSDRAGNMNTEAFF,TGTGCCAGTAGTGACAGGGCGGGGAACATGAACACTGAAGCTTTCTTT,TRBJ1-1,NA,TRBD1,TRBV19
CASSSFLNRTAKNIQYF,TGCGCCAGCAGCTCGTTTCTCAACAGAACAGCCAAAAACATTCAGTACTTC,TRBJ2-4,NA,NA,TRBV5-1
CASSEGPPANTGELFF,TGTGCCAGCAGCGAGGGACCCCCGGCGAACACCGGGGAGCTGTTTTTT,TRBJ2-2,NA,NA,TRBV7-9
CASSPAGYGNTIYF,TGTGCCAGCAGTCCGGCGGGGTACGGAAACACCATATATTTT,TRBJ1-3,NA,NA,TRBV7-2
CASSTSSGRRGEQFF,TGTGCCAGCAGTACATCTAGCGGGAGGCGGGGGGAGCAGTTCTTC,TRBJ2-1,NA,TRBD2,TRBV27
CASSNMARAEAFF,TGTGCCAGCAGCAATATGGCGAGGGCTGAAGCTTTCTTT,TRBJ1-1,NA,NA,TRBV6-5
CASSDVWPKNIQYF,TGTGCCAGCAGTGATGTCTGGCCAAAAAACATTCAGTACTTC,TRBJ2-4,NA,NA,TRBV2
CASSPGGSNNEQFF,TGTGCCAGCAGCCCAGGGGGGAGTAACAATGAGCAGTTCTTC,TRBJ2-1,NA,NA,TRBV4-2
CASSVEGAPTEAFF,TGTGCCAGCAGTGTTGAGGGGGCGCCTACTGAAGCTTTCTTT,TRBJ1-1,NA,TRBD1,TRBV6-1
CASSDERVSGEQFF,TGTGCCAGCAGTGACGAGAGGGTTAGCGGGGAACAGTTCTTC,TRBJ2-1,NA,TRBD2,TRBV6-4
CASSEGALNTGELFF,TGTGCCAGCAGTGAAGGGGCCTTGAACACCGGGGAGCTGTTTTTT,TRBJ2-2,NA,NA,TRBV6-1
CASSRASQGGNIQYF,TGTGCCAGCAGCCGTGCGTCTCAGGGAGGAAACATTCAGTACTTC,TRBJ2-4,NA,NA,TRBV5-4
CASSLIQGGGNEQFF,TGTGCCAGCAGCTTAATTCAGGGCGGGGGCAATGAGCAGTTCTTC,TRBJ2-1,medium-sized,TRBD2,TRBV7-3
CASSLQGYEQYF,TGTGCCAGCAGCCTACAGGGTTACGAGCAGTACTTC,TRBJ2-7,once,NA,TRBV7-9
CASALRRRDTDTQYF,TGTGCCAGCGCGCTCAGACGGCGGGACACAGATACGCAGTATTTT,TRBJ2-3,NA,NA,TRBV2
CASRRSQGVGELFF,TGTGCCAGCAGACGATCGCAGGGCGTCGGGGAGCTGTTTTTT,TRBJ2-2,NA,NA,TRBV6-1
CASSEQGAQGANVLTF,TGTGCCAGCAGCGAACAGGGGGCGCAAGGGGCCAACGTCCTGACTTTC,TRBJ2-6,NA,TRBD1,TRBV5-4
CASNLSRDRGPNEQFF,TGTGCCAGCAACCTAAGCAGGGACAGGGGGCCGAATGAGCAGTTCTTC,TRBJ2-1,few,TRBD1,TRBV2
CASSPRLATSTDTQYF,TGTGCCAGCAGCCCCCGACTAGCGACTAGCACAGATACGCAGTATTTT,TRBJ2-3,NA,TRBD2,TRBV9
CASSSLPGTGVDNEQYF,TGTGCCAGCAGCTCGCTACCCGGGACAGGAGTCGATAACGAGCAGTACTTC,TRBJ2-7,few,TRBD1,TRBV11-1
CASSTGTGPQPQHF,TGTGCCAGCAGCACCGGGACAGGCCCCCAGCCCCAGCATTTT,TRBJ1-5,NA,TRBD1,TRBV7-9
CASGAVGAYGYTF,TGCGCCAGCGGTGCCGTGGGGGCGTATGGCTACACCTTC,TRBJ1-2,NA,NA,TRBV5-1
CAWMGLAGGEQFF,TGTGCCTGGATGGGACTAGCGGGTGGTGAGCAGTTCTTC,TRBJ2-1,NA,TRBD2,TRBV30
CASSLALNEQFF,TGTGCCAGCAGCTTGGCCTTGAATGAGCAGTTCTTC,TRBJ2-1,once,NA,TRBV5-6
CASSARKQNNEQFF,TGTGCCAGCAGCGCACGTAAACAGAACAATGAGCAGTTCTTC,TRBJ2-1,NA,NA,TRBV7-3
CASSPEQTQYF,TGTGCCAGCTCACCGGAGCAGACCCAGTACTTC,TRBJ2-5,NA,NA,TRBV18
CASSELGANTGELFF,TGCGCCAGCAGCGAGCTAGGAGCGAACACCGGGGAGCTGTTTTTT,TRBJ2-2,NA,NA,TRBV5-1
CASSIQASGNTIYF,TGTGCCAGTAGTATACAGGCCTCTGGAAACACCATATATTTT,TRBJ1-3,NA,NA,TRBV19
CSATALSLNTEAFF,TGCAGCGCCACCGCCCTCAGTTTGAACACTGAAGCTTTCTTT,TRBJ1-1,once,NA,TRBV29-1
CASSKGGPTDTQYF,TGTGCCAGCAGCAAAGGCGGACCGACAGATACGCAGTATTTT,TRBJ2-3,NA,NA,TRBV5-4
CASRPGGWPGANVLTF,TGTGCCAGCAGGCCTGGAGGGTGGCCTGGGGCCAACGTCCTGACTTTC,TRBJ2-6,NA,NA,TRBV2
CASSQVEGGASDEQFF,TGTGCCAGCAGCCAAGTAGAGGGGGGGGCCAGTGATGAGCAGTTCTTC,TRBJ2-1,NA,NA,TRBV4-2
CASSPDGGFTYNEQFF,TGTGCCAGCAGCCCCGATGGCGGTTTCACCTACAATGAGCAGTTCTTC,TRBJ2-1,once,NA,TRBV7-9
CASSLRSGGSPGANVLTF,TGTGCCAGCAGCTTAAGGTCAGGGGGCTCCCCTGGGGCCAACGTCCTGACTTTC,TRBJ2-6,NA,TRBD1,TRBV7-3
CASSPAGQGTEAFF,TGTGCCAGCTCACCTGCGGGGCAGGGGACTGAAGCTTTCTTT,TRBJ1-1,NA,NA,TRBV18
CAGRDGGETQYF,TGTGCCGGCAGGGATGGCGGGGAGACCCAGTACTTC,TRBJ2-5,NA,NA,TRBV2
CATDGRGPNTGELFF,TGTGCCACCGATGGGAGGGGGCCAAACACCGGGGAGCTGTTTTTT,TRBJ2-2,NA,NA,TRBV6-6